This T cell receptor (beta chain) originates from a study of T-cell memory formation after mild COVID-19. TCRdb used MiXCR to reprocess the 5' RACE reads, holding one entry per CDR3 protein. Altogether about 44,000 distinct CDR3 sequences are present, roughly 7.2% being singletons, with the ten largest covering about 0.8%. There are many counts of this clonotype. Germline CDR1 and CDR2: SGHAT and FQDESV (reference sequence). The CDR3 totals 15 residues. V lost 5 bases and J 0 bases, leaving 13 bases between the germline ends. J is TRBJ1-1 and V is TRBV11-1; D remains ambiguous. The receptor's source is an adult who had mild COVID-19 (a few samples of this study predate the infection). Cell type and time point are not known. Sample: PBMCs or a T cell subset sorted from them (not recorded which). CDR3 DNA: TGTGCCAGCAGCCCGAGGATACAGCTGAACACTGAAGCTTTCTTT. Amino acids: CASSPRIQLNTEAFF.